This T cell receptor (beta chain) derives from a study of Ad26.COV2.S vaccination and SARS-CoV-2 variants. Treatment meaning: around 19 received Ad26.COV2.S at low or high dose, single or two shots; 5 received placebo; per-sample allocation not given. Repertoires come from day 63 after the first vaccine or placebo injection. The individual, an adult aged 18-55 years, was a donor in Boston. This CDR3 is 13 amino acids long. With 9 bases clipped from V and 7 bases from J, the junction kept 11 bases outside the gene matches. Generated by immunoSEQ multiplex PCR, the TCRdb table keeps only in-frame clones and is missing some. Among around 300,000 clones, 86% were seen once, and the ten largest hold about 10%.

The chain has TRBV12-3 or TRBV12-4 and TRBJ1-2; 7 positions match TRBD1. The sequenced sample was peripheral blood, obtained in a trial of Ad26.COV2.S vaccine versus placebo. The receptor comes from a person between 18 and 65 years old who received the Ad26.COV2.S COVID-19 vaccine or a placebo. The CDR3 coding sequence is TGTGCCAGTTCGAGAGGTGGGGACAGTGGCTACACCTTC. This codes for CASSRGGDSGYTF.